This passage covers 23 T cell receptor beta chains from one sample sequenced in a study of OX40 agonist ivuxolimab in advanced cancers. The method was immunoSEQ multiplex PCR; TCRdb's version includes in-frame clones alone and lacks a portion of them. The table includes 81,000 or so clones, 88% detected once. The sample was CD4+ or CD8+ T cells sorted from blood, taken in a trial of the OX40 agonist ivuxolimab. Receptors were obtained from an adult with an advanced solid tumor such as melanoma, head and neck, liver or kidney cancer.

This sequence joins TRBV25-1 and TRBJ1-4; 8 bases line up with TRBD1. The germline V gene has CDR1 MGHDK and CDR2 SYGVNS. Unmatched junction bases numbered 8, after V lost 6 bases and J lost 5 bases. This CDR3 has 15 residues. CDR3 amino acids: CASRWTGLSNEKLFF. In DNA, the CDR3 is TGTGCCAGCAGATGGACAGGGCTGTCAAATGAAAAACTGTTTTTT.

The rearrangement links TRBV4-1 to TRBJ2-7; 7 bases match TRBD1. J lost 2 bases, V lost 4 bases, and 8 bases had no gene match. CDR1 and CDR2 from the germline V gene are MGHRA and YSYEKL. The CDR3 spans 15 residues. CDR3 DNA sequence: TGCGCCAGCAGCCGAAGCGGACAGGCAGCCTACGAGCAGTACTTC. This translates into CASSRSGQAAYEQYF.

This chain joins TRBV1 and TRBJ1-4. TRBV1 is a pseudogene. CDR3 length: 20 amino acids. This CDR3 is CTSSQDFRGGAAQTNEKLFF. The CDR3, as DNA: TGCACCAGCAGCCAAGATTTCCGGGGGGGGGCCGCCCAAACTAATGAAAAACTGTTTTTT.

This sequence joins TRBV19 and TRBJ2-1; tentatively, D is TRBD1 or TRBD2 (5 bases each). V lost 4 bases and J 10 bases, leaving 8 bases between the germline ends. Germline values: CDR1 LNHDA, CDR2 SQIVND (reference sequence). The CDR3 extends over 11 amino acids. The CDR3 region is CASSTREEQFF. For the CDR3, the DNA is TGTGCCAGTAGTACCAGGGAGGAGCAGTTCTTC.

V gene TRBV28 combines with J gene TRBJ1-5; 12 bases align to TRBD1. The germline V gene has CDR1 MDHEN and CDR2 SYDVKM. The ends lost 2 bases at V and 6 bases at J; junction bases unmatched: 8. This CDR3 spans 17 amino acids. CDR3 sequence: CASSLATGQGASQPQHF. The DNA for the CDR3 is TGTGCCAGCAGTTTAGCCACGGGACAGGGGGCGAGTCAGCCCCAGCATTTT. The full variable domain, in which reference TRBV28 and TRBJ1-5 provide the parts outside the CDR3, is DVKVTQSSRYLVKRTGEKVFLECVQDMDHENMFWYRQDPGLGLRLIYFSYDVKMKEKGDIPEGYSVSREKKERFSLILESASTNQTSMYLCASSLATGQGASQPQHFGDGTRLSIL.

The rearrangement links TRBV5-6 to TRBJ2-2; D remains unclear. This CDR3 has 14 amino acids. The V gene lost 7 bases and the J gene lost 0 bases, with 10 bases spanning the gap. Germline CDR1 reads SGHDT; CDR2 reads YYEEEE. The CDR3 nucleotides are TGTGCCAGCCACCACCTCGCGAACACCGGGGAGCTGTTTTTT. Translating it yields CASHHLANTGELFF.

The chain uses TRBV7-2 and TRBJ1-6; D unresolved. The CDR3 is 14 residues long. The V gene lost 8 bases and the J gene lost 10 bases, with 18 bases spanning the gap. Germline V CDR1 and CDR2: SGHTA, FQGNSA. CDR3 amino acids: CASVVRVEGSPLHF. In DNA form, the CDR3 reads TGTGCCAGCGTAGTTCGGGTGGAAGGATCACCCCTCCACTTT.

The chain has TRBV29-1 and TRBJ2-2, with D possibly called TRBD1 or TRBD2 (5 bases each). Per germline, CDR1 SQVTM and CDR2 ANQGSEA. This CDR3 spans 13 amino acids. The V gene lost 8 bases and the J gene lost 4 bases, with 14 bases spanning the gap. The CDR3 reads CSTDGGTTGELFF. The CDR3, as DNA: TGCAGCACTGATGGGGGAACCACCGGGGAGCTGTTTTTT.

This rearrangement joins TRBV28 to TRBJ1-2; the D is unclear. Germline CDR1 and CDR2: MDHEN and SYDVKM. This CDR3 contains 13 residues. V dropped 1 base and J dropped 6 bases, with 9 bases sitting between them. CDR3 sequence reads: CASSLLGWDGYTF. The DNA of the CDR3 is TGTGCCAGCAGTTTATTGGGCTGGGATGGCTACACCTTC.

This clone was observed a single time. The chain joins TRBV4-1 to TRBJ2-1, with TRBD2 matching 9 bases. V lost 2 bases to trimming and J lost 0 bases; unmatched junction nucleotides: 11. CDR3 length: 19 residues. From germline, CDR1 is MGHRA and CDR2 YSYEKL. The DNA for the CDR3 is TGCGCCAGCAGCCAAAAGGGCTCGGCGGGGGGGTACTCCTACAATGAGCAGTTCTTC. Translating gives CASSQKGSAGGYSYNEQFF.

The CDR3 reads CAIKGGLADSLSTDTQYF. The CDR3 DNA sequence: TGTGCCATCAAGGGTGGGCTAGCGGATAGCCTTAGCACAGATACGCAGTATTTT. The V call is TRBV10-3, the J call TRBJ2-3, with 7 positions matching TRBD2. The CDR3 is 18 amino acids. Looked up from germline, CDR1 is ENHRY and CDR2 is SYGVKD. V trimming: 7 bases; J trimming: 0 bases; junction bases outside the gene matches: 16.

This clone was recorded once. Different DNA sequences within this sample yield the same CDR3. The J gene is TRBJ1-1, the V gene TRBV9; no definite D call. The germline CDR1 and CDR2 sequences are SGDLS and YYNGEE. This CDR3 comprises 14 residues. Trimming removed 0 bases from V and 0 bases from J, with 6 bases in between. The CDR3 protein is CASSVAALNTEAFF. CDR3 DNA: TGTGCCAGCAGCGTAGCGGCACTGAACACTGAAGCTTTCTTT.

The gene calls are TRBV28 and TRBJ1-2; D gene unclear. Germline loops: CDR1 MDHEN, CDR2 SYDVKM. The germline V and J ends were trimmed by 2 bases and 2 bases, with 9 bases remaining between them. This CDR3 spans 14 amino acids. CDR3 DNA: TGTGCCAGCAGTTTAGGGTCAGGAAACTATGGCTACACCTTC. Its translation: CASSLGSGNYGYTF.

V and J are TRBV14 and TRBJ1-6; possibly TRBD1 for D (5 bases). This CDR3 has 18 amino acids. The ends were cut back, 2 bases at V and 6 bases at J, with 20 bases in the middle. CDR1 and CDR2 from the germline V gene are SGHDN and FVKESK. In DNA form, the CDR3 reads TGTGCCAGCAGCCAATCTTCCGGGGCAGGGAGAAGTAATTCACCCCTCCACTTT. It encodes CASSQSSGAGRSNSPLHF.

This clone was counted once. The chain recombines TRBV7-2 with TRBJ1-5; D is undetermined. V lost 0 bases and J 6 bases, leaving 15 bases between the germline ends. CDR1 and CDR2 from the germline V gene are SGHTA and FQGNSA. The CDR3 has 16 amino acids. CDR3 amino acids: CASSLAGGFNFQPQHF. For the CDR3, the DNA is TGTGCCAGCAGCTTAGCGGGAGGGTTCAATTTTCAGCCCCAGCATTTT.

The CDR3 nucleotides read TGTGCCAGCAGCTCGGGTGTTTTTGGAGTCAAAAACATTCAGTACTTC. Its translation: CASSSGVFGVKNIQYF. The rearrangement links TRBV7-9 to TRBJ2-4; D remains unclear. This CDR3 has 16 residues. Germline V CDR1 and CDR2: SEHNR, FQNEAQ (reference sequence). V was cut by 4 bases and J by 3 bases, with 16 bases left in between.

CDR3 protein: CASSPRGDTEKLFF. The CDR3 region has the DNA TGTGCCAGCTCACCACGAGGCGACACTGAAAAACTGTTTTTT. The gene calls are TRBV18 and TRBJ1-4; no reliable D call. Trimming cost V 1 base and J 7 bases, with 10 bases left between them. CDR3 size: 14 residues. Germline-derived CDR1 and CDR2 are KGHSH and LQKENI. Looking up the rest from reference TRBV18 and TRBJ1-4 gives the full variable domain: NAGVMQNPRHLVRRRGQEARLRCSPMKGHSHVYWYRQLPEEGLKFMVYLQKENIIDESGMPKERFSAEFPKEGPSILRIQQVVRGDSAAYFCASSPRGDTEKLFFGSGTQLSVL.

The rearrangement joins TRBV11-2 to TRBJ1-3; D unclear. The V end lost 3 bases, the J end lost 5 bases, and 5 bases lay between the germline ends. From germline, CDR1 is SGHAT and CDR2 FQNNGV. The length of the CDR3 is 12 residues. The chain's CDR3 is CASSFRRNTIYF. The CDR3 bases are TGTGCCAGCAGCTTCCGGAGAAACACCATATATTTT.

Remarks on this clone: Because it lacks the conserved phenylalanine or tryptophan at the end, this CDR3 is likely a read error. The chain has TRBV16 and TRBJ1-6; D unclear. Germline V gene data show CDR1 as KGHSY and CDR2 as FQNENV. V shed 0 bases and J shed 6 bases, with 9 bases lying between them. This CDR3 contains 15 residues. The CDR3 DNA sequence: TGTGCCAGCAGCCAATCCCGGCAGTTTAATTCACCCCTCCACCTT. Its translation is CASSQSRQFNSPLHL.

With regard to this clone: Other DNA sequences within the sample encode an identical CDR3. In nucleotides, the CDR3 is TGCGCCAGCAGCGAAGGACCCACAGATACGCAGTATTTT. This sequence encodes CASSEGPTDTQYF. The chain combines TRBV5-1 with TRBJ2-3; the D is unclear. The V and J ends lost 4 bases and 2 bases respectively, with 8 bases between them. The CDR3 runs 13 residues. Germline V gene sequence: CDR1 SGHRS, CDR2 YFSETQ.

This rearrangement joins TRBV6-6 to TRBJ1-5; D is possibly TRBD1 (5 bases). Germline V gene data show CDR1 as MNHNY and CDR2 as SVGAGI (reference sequence). The germline V and J ends were trimmed by 7 bases and 0 bases, with 10 bases remaining between them. The CDR3 extends over 14 amino acids. For the CDR3, the DNA is TGTGCCAGCACGAGGGACCATAGCAATCAGCCCCAGCATTTT. Its translation is CASTRDHSNQPQHF.

The CDR3 DNA reads as TGTGCCAGGGGGGACAGGATCAGCACAGATACGCAGTATTTT. It is translated as CARGDRISTDTQYF. V and J are TRBV21-1 and TRBJ2-3; the table's D call, TRBD1, was not checked against the DNA. TRBV21-1 represents a pseudogene. The CDR3 has 14 amino acids.

The chain links TRBV19 to TRBJ1-6; no reliable D call. V dropped 6 bases and J dropped 8 bases, with 11 bases sitting between them. Germline values: CDR1 LNHDA, CDR2 SQIVND (reference sequence). The CDR3 has 13 amino acids. The CDR3 reads CASSTTADSPLHF. DNA for the CDR3: TGTGCCAGTAGCACTACAGCCGATTCACCCCTCCACTTT.